A selection of T cell receptor beta chains follows, all from one sample in a study of control samples from healthy donors and cancer patients. Sequenced by immunoSEQ multiplex PCR; TCRdb stores in-frame clones only, minus some. The sample records about 130,000 clones, more than 80% being singletons. The specimen sequenced was blood. The receptors derive from a man between 35 and 55 years old in good health. The CDR3 runs from the conserved cysteine through the conserved F or W. D genes are given only for firm matches. Some rows have no size entry. The others give once, few or many, or a class for an expanded clone.

CDR3	DNA	D	V	J	size
CATFQQDRGFSWGYTF	TGTGCTACCTTTCAGCAGGACAGGGGATTCAGTTGGGGCTACACCTTC	TRBD1	TRBV12-5	TRBJ1-2	-
CASSLVRDRGQLQETQYF	TGCGCCAGCAGCTTGGTCCGAGACAGGGGGCAATTACAAGAGACCCAGTACTTC	TRBD1	TRBV5-1	TRBJ2-5	-
CASRTGTVRGNEQFF	TGCGCCAGCAGGACCGGGACAGTTCGAGGAAATGAGCAGTTCTTC	TRBD1	TRBV5-1	TRBJ2-1	-
CASREDSSYNSPLHF	TGTGCCAGCAGAGAAGACAGCTCCTATAATTCACCCCTCCACTTT	-	TRBV2	TRBJ1-6	-
CASSLGVGEQFF	TGTGCCAGCAGCTTAGGGGTCGGTGAGCAGTTCTTC	-	TRBV7-8	TRBJ2-1	-
CASSPHPDTQYF	TGTGCCAGCAGCCCTCACCCGGATACGCAGTATTTT	-	TRBV3-1/TRBV3-2	TRBJ2-3	-
CASSRVETQYF	TGTGCCAGCAGCCGGGTAGAGACCCAGTACTTC	-	TRBV12-3/TRBV12-4	TRBJ2-5	-
CASSLGRSEAFF	TGTGCCAGCAGCTTAGGCCGCAGTGAAGCTTTCTTT	-	TRBV13	TRBJ1-1	-
CASSLTGEFLRANVLTF	TGTGCCAGCAGCCTGACAGGGGAATTTTTGAGGGCCAACGTCCTGACTTTC	TRBD1	TRBV14	TRBJ2-6	-
CASSYSATEAFF	TGTGCCAGCAGTTACTCGGCCACTGAAGCTTTCTTT	-	TRBV6-2/TRBV6-3	TRBJ1-1	-
CASSIQLAGGGEFF	TGTGCCAGTAGTATACAACTAGCGGGGGGAGGTGAGTTCTTC	TRBD2	TRBV19	TRBJ2-1	-
CASSRDSQPQHF	TGTGCCAGTAGTAGGGACAGTCAGCCCCAGCATTTT	TRBD1	TRBV19	TRBJ1-5	-
CSVDKTGVKGGYTF	TGCAGCGTTGATAAGACAGGAGTGAAGGGTGGCTACACCTTC	-	TRBV29-1	TRBJ1-2	-
CASSEGAPQLYEQYF	TGTGCCAGCAGTGAGGGAGCCCCGCAGCTCTACGAGCAGTACTTC	-	TRBV2	TRBJ2-7	-
CASSFSNQPQHF	TGTGCCAGTAGTTTTAGCAATCAGCCCCAGCATTTT	-	TRBV19	TRBJ1-5	-
CASSSRQEFSSGANVLTF	TGTGCCAGCAGTTCCAGACAGGAGTTTAGCTCTGGGGCCAACGTCCTGACTTTC	-	TRBV27	TRBJ2-6	-
CASSFPPEHEQFF	TGTGCCAGCAGCTTCCCTCCCGAGCATGAGCAGTTCTTC	-	TRBV7-2	TRBJ2-1	-
CASRTGPQETQYF	TGCGCCAGCAGGACAGGGCCCCAAGAGACCCAGTACTTC	TRBD1	TRBV5-1	TRBJ2-5	-
CASSLGEANYGYTF	TGCGCCAGCAGCTTGGGGGAAGCTAACTATGGCTACACCTTC	-	TRBV5-1	TRBJ1-2	once
CASSLQGGFQETQYF	TGTGCCAGTAGTCTCCAGGGAGGCTTTCAAGAGACCCAGTACTTC	-	TRBV19	TRBJ2-5	few
CASSFHSGGYYNEQFF	TGTGCCAGCAGCTTCCATAGCGGGGGATACTACAATGAGCAGTTCTTC	TRBD2	TRBV7-9	TRBJ2-1	-
CASSIKGIGPVANTEAFF	TGTGCCAGTAGTATAAAAGGGATTGGTCCTGTCGCGAACACTGAAGCTTTCTTT	-	TRBV19	TRBJ1-1	-
CSVDKSGANYGYTF	TGCAGCGTTGATAAGTCGGGCGCTAACTATGGCTACACCTTC	-	TRBV29-1	TRBJ1-2	-
CASSPLQGANYGYTF	TGTGCCAGCTCACCACTACAGGGAGCTAACTATGGCTACACCTTC	-	TRBV18	TRBJ1-2	-
CASSRSGVENYGYTF	TGTGCCAGTAGTAGGTCAGGCGTCGAAAACTATGGCTACACCTTC	-	TRBV19	TRBJ1-2	-
CASSELGRGEQFF	TGTGCCAGCAGTGAATTGGGGCGAGGGGAGCAGTTCTTC	-	TRBV6-1	TRBJ2-1	once
CASSGQGQSNQPQHF	TGTGCCAGCAGCGGACAGGGACAGAGCAATCAGCCCCAGCATTTT	TRBD1	TRBV2	TRBJ1-5	-
CASRGDRGSYGYTF	TGTGCCAGTAGAGGGGACAGGGGATCGTATGGCTACACCTTC	TRBD1	TRBV19	TRBJ1-2	-
CASSRGQSYEQYF	TGTGCCAGCTCGCGAGGACAGTCCTACGAGCAGTACTTC	-	TRBV2	TRBJ2-7	-
CASRMRGRFSPLHF	TGTGCCAGCAGAATGAGGGGCCGGTTCTCACCCCTCCACTTT	-	TRBV14	TRBJ1-6	-
CASSSPRSEETQYF	TGTGCCAGCAGCTCCCCCCGGTCTGAAGAGACCCAGTACTTC	-	TRBV5-4	TRBJ2-5	-
CAYARGSTWAQYF	TGTGCTTATGCTCGCGGCAGTACTTGGGCCCAGTACTTC	-	TRBV30	TRBJ2-5	-
CASSGGTGLKTQYF	TGTGCCAGTAGTGGCGGGACAGGGTTGAAGACCCAGTACTTC	TRBD1	TRBV19	TRBJ2-5	-
CASSPGTLNSPLHF	TGCGCCAGCAGCCCGGGGACCCTTAATTCACCCCTCCACTTT	-	TRBV5-1	TRBJ1-6	-
CASSHLRGEPYEQYF	TGCGCCAGCAGCCACCTCAGGGGGGAACCCTACGAGCAGTACTTC	-	TRBV4-1	TRBJ2-7	few
CASSIRTGMDTQYF	TGTGCCAGCAGCATCCGGACAGGGATGGATACGCAGTATTTT	TRBD1	TRBV3-1/TRBV3-2	TRBJ2-3	-
CAISGTSGVAGELFF	TGTGCCATCAGTGGAACTAGCGGGGTAGCCGGGGAGCTGTTTTTT	TRBD2	TRBV10-3	TRBJ2-2	-
CASGLGLGQPQHF	TGTGCTAGTGGTTTGGGTCTCGGGCAGCCCCAGCATTTT	-	TRBV12-5	TRBJ1-5	-
CATSRETGQDGYTF	TGTGCCACCAGCAGGGAAACAGGGCAGGATGGCTACACCTTC	-	TRBV15	TRBJ1-2	-
CASSFGETQYF	TGTGCCAGCAGTTTTGGAGAGACCCAGTACTTC	-	TRBV12-3/TRBV12-4	TRBJ2-5	-
CASSFGGRSYGYTF	TGTGCCAGCAGCTTCGGGGGGCGCAGCTATGGCTACACCTTC	-	TRBV7-2	TRBJ1-2	-
CASSPRQGPYNEQFF	TGTGCCAGCAGCCCCAGACAGGGGCCCTACAATGAGCAGTTCTTC	TRBD1	TRBV11-3	TRBJ2-1	-
CASRTDRVSNQPQHF	TGTGCCAGCCGGACGGACAGGGTGAGCAATCAGCCCCAGCATTTT	TRBD1	TRBV6-5	TRBJ1-5	few
CASSGETQYF	TGTGCCAGCTCTGGAGAGACCCAGTACTTC	-	TRBV18	TRBJ2-5	-
CASSPAEGYTF	TGTGCCAGCAGCCCGGCAGAGGGCTACACCTTC	-	TRBV5-6	TRBJ1-2	-
CATSDLRDPIGAFF	TGTGCCACCAGTGATCTCCGGGATCCGATAGGAGCTTTCTTT	-	TRBV24-1	TRBJ1-1	-
CASSVVRGARETQYF	TGTGCCAGCAGCGTTGTGCGGGGGGCTCGGGAGACCCAGTACTTC	TRBD2	TRBV11-2	TRBJ2-5	-
CASSNIQGAGTDTQYF	TGCGCCAGCAGCAACATTCAGGGGGCCGGCACAGATACGCAGTATTTT	TRBD1	TRBV10-2	TRBJ2-3	-
CASSGDYRGSTQYF	TGCGCCAGCAGCGGGGACTACAGGGGTTCTACGCAGTATTTT	-	TRBV5-1	TRBJ2-3	-
CASSEGGTGVGELFF	TGTGCCAGCAGTGAAGGCGGGACAGGGGTCGGGGAGCTGTTTTTT	TRBD1	TRBV2	TRBJ2-2	-
CASSYSIENTEAFF	TGTGCCAGCAGTTACTCGATAGAGAACACTGAAGCTTTCTTT	-	TRBV6-5	TRBJ1-1	-
CAISGASGANVLTF	TGTGCCATCAGTGGGGCCTCTGGGGCCAACGTCCTGACTTTC	-	TRBV10-3	TRBJ2-6	-
CASSPPGAVDEQYF	TGTGCCAGCTCACCACCGGGGGCGGTGGACGAGCAGTACTTC	-	TRBV18	TRBJ2-7	-
CASWGGMTNYGYTF	TGTGCCAGCTGGGGGGGGATGACTAACTATGGCTACACCTTC	-	TRBV28	TRBJ1-2	once
CASSIDHEQYF	TGTGCCAGTAGTATAGACCACGAGCAGTACTTC	-	TRBV19	TRBJ2-7	-